Listed below are T cell receptor beta chains from one sample, sequenced in a study of CD4 and CD8 cells across lung adenocarcinoma regions. MiXCR, run by TCRdb on the PCR reads, gives a single entry per CDR3 protein. The profile covers 3,500 to 4,000 distinct CDR3 sequences, with around two thirds appearing a single time and roughly a fifth taken by the ten largest. Sequenced sample: CD4+ T cells from the margin of a lung tumor. The receptor set was obtained from a male donor with lung adenocarcinoma. The CD4 and CD8 labels of this study may be unreliable. Each CDR3 is given with its conserved first and last residue. The order of the fields is V gene, J gene, clone size, D gene, CDR3 DNA, CDR3 protein. The D gene is left open where the match is weak. Clone size is shown for a subset of rows, as once, few, many or a class of expanded clone.

v_gene: TRBV24-1
j_gene: TRBJ2-1
abundance: .
d_gene: TRBD2
CDR3nt: TGTGCCACCAGTGCCCTGGGGGGGAATTCCTACAATGAGCAGTTCTTC
CDR3aa: CATSALGGNSYNEQFF

v_gene: TRBV7-3
j_gene: TRBJ2-2
abundance: .
d_gene: .
CDR3nt: TGTGCCAGCAGCGGCCAACCACGGGGCGCGACCGGGGAGCTGTTTTTT
CDR3aa: CASSGQPRGATGELFF

v_gene: TRBV6-1
j_gene: TRBJ1-3
abundance: .
d_gene: .
CDR3nt: TGTGCCAGCAGTGGGCGACTGAACGTCTACACCATATATTTT
CDR3aa: CASSGRLNVYTIYF

v_gene: TRBV7-8
j_gene: TRBJ2-5
abundance: .
d_gene: TRBD2
CDR3nt: TGTGCCAGCAGCTTACCATCCGGGCTAGCGGGAGGGTACCAAGAGACCCAGTACTTC
CDR3aa: CASSLPSGLAGGYQETQYF

v_gene: TRBV27
j_gene: TRBJ2-1
abundance: .
d_gene: TRBD2
CDR3nt: TGTGCCAGTCATCAATTAGCGGGAGTATCCTACAATGAGCAGTTCTTC
CDR3aa: CASHQLAGVSYNEQFF

v_gene: TRBV6-1
j_gene: TRBJ2-1
abundance: .
d_gene: TRBD2
CDR3nt: TGTGCCAGCAGTGCGACTAGCGCCAATGAGCAGTTCTTC
CDR3aa: CASSATSANEQFF

v_gene: TRBV6-5
j_gene: TRBJ2-7
abundance: .
d_gene: .
CDR3nt: TGTGCCAGCAGTTACGGTCGGCTCTACGAGCAGTACTTC
CDR3aa: CASSYGRLYEQYF

v_gene: TRBV6-1
j_gene: TRBJ1-5
abundance: .
d_gene: .
CDR3nt: TGTGCCAGCATTGAACTCAGTTATAGCAATCAGCCCCAGCATTTT
CDR3aa: CASIELSYSNQPQHF

v_gene: TRBV10-1
j_gene: TRBJ2-4
abundance: .
d_gene: TRBD2
CDR3nt: TGCGCCAGGGGGGAGGGAGCCAAAAACATTCAGTACTTC
CDR3aa: CARGEGAKNIQYF

v_gene: TRBV12-3/TRBV12-4
j_gene: TRBJ1-4
abundance: .
d_gene: .
CDR3nt: TGTGCTTCGGGAGCTCCTAATGAAAAACTGTTTTTT
CDR3aa: CASGAPNEKLFF

v_gene: TRBV7-8
j_gene: TRBJ2-6
abundance: .
d_gene: .
CDR3nt: TGTGCCAGCAGCTTAGGACAGATAAGCTCTGGGGCCAACGTCCTGACTTTC
CDR3aa: CASSLGQISSGANVLTF

v_gene: TRBV7-6
j_gene: TRBJ2-1
abundance: .
d_gene: .
CDR3nt: TGTGCCAGCAGCTTAGACTACAACAATGAGCAGTTCTTC
CDR3aa: CASSLDYNNEQFF

v_gene: TRBV6-1
j_gene: TRBJ1-4
abundance: .
d_gene: .
CDR3nt: TGTGCCAGCAGTGAAACTCCCTTTCAGGGCGGTGAAAAACTGTTTTTT
CDR3aa: CASSETPFQGGEKLFF

v_gene: TRBV11-2
j_gene: TRBJ1-1
abundance: .
d_gene: TRBD1
CDR3nt: TGTGCCAGCAGCTTAGCACAGGGGGCCACTGAAGCTTTCTTT
CDR3aa: CASSLAQGATEAFF

v_gene: TRBV27
j_gene: TRBJ2-2
abundance: .
d_gene: .
CDR3nt: TGTGCCAGCAGTTTCCTCACCGGGGAGCTGTTTTTT
CDR3aa: CASSFLTGELFF

v_gene: TRBV7-2
j_gene: TRBJ1-4
abundance: .
d_gene: .
CDR3nt: TGTGCCAGCAGCTTACCCCTCGGGTTCGGTGAAAAACTGTTTTTT
CDR3aa: CASSLPLGFGEKLFF

v_gene: TRBV12-3/TRBV12-4
j_gene: TRBJ2-1
abundance: .
d_gene: .
CDR3nt: TGTGCCAGCAGTTCCCACCGAGGGGGCAATGAGCAGTTCTTC
CDR3aa: CASSSHRGGNEQFF

v_gene: TRBV6-1
j_gene: TRBJ1-2
abundance: .
d_gene: TRBD1
CDR3nt: TGTGCCAGCGCTGACAGGGGAGCCTATGGCTACACCTTC
CDR3aa: CASADRGAYGYTF

v_gene: TRBV7-2
j_gene: TRBJ2-5
abundance: .
d_gene: .
CDR3nt: TGTGCCAGCAGCGTACAGGTGGGGGAGACCCAGTACTTC
CDR3aa: CASSVQVGETQYF

v_gene: TRBV6-1
j_gene: TRBJ1-2
abundance: .
d_gene: .
CDR3nt: TGTGCCAGCAGTGAAAGAAGGGGTCTGGGCTACACCTTC
CDR3aa: CASSERRGLGYTF

v_gene: TRBV6-1
j_gene: TRBJ2-1
abundance: few
d_gene: TRBD2
CDR3nt: TGTGCCAGCAGTCCTGGGACTAGCGGGAGAGGACCAACACGATACAATGAGCAGTTCTTC
CDR3aa: CASSPGTSGRGPTRYNEQFF

v_gene: TRBV7-2
j_gene: TRBJ2-1
abundance: .
d_gene: .
CDR3nt: TGTGCCAGCAATTCGGACGGGTTGTCCTACAATGAGCAGTTCTTC
CDR3aa: CASNSDGLSYNEQFF

v_gene: TRBV7-3
j_gene: TRBJ2-1
abundance: medium-sized
d_gene: .
CDR3nt: TGTGCCAGCAGCCCCACTAGCTTCGGTGAGCAGTTCTTC
CDR3aa: CASSPTSFGEQFF

v_gene: TRBV6-1
j_gene: TRBJ2-1
abundance: .
d_gene: .
CDR3nt: TGTGCCAGCAGTGTATTGCGGGGCAATGAGCAGTTCTTC
CDR3aa: CASSVLRGNEQFF

v_gene: TRBV7-2
j_gene: TRBJ2-3
abundance: .
d_gene: TRBD2
CDR3nt: TGTGCCAGCAGCTGGGGGGGATCCACAGATACGCAGTATTTT
CDR3aa: CASSWGGSTDTQYF

v_gene: TRBV3-1
j_gene: TRBJ2-1
abundance: .
d_gene: TRBD2
CDR3nt: TGTGCCAGCAGCCAAGGGGGGGGGGGGGGGGGTAATGAGCAGTTCTTC
CDR3aa: CASSQGGGGGGNEQFF

v_gene: TRBV6-1
j_gene: TRBJ2-3
abundance: .
d_gene: TRBD2
CDR3nt: TGTGCCAGCAGTGAAGCTGGGGGGGTCGTCACGCAGTATTTT
CDR3aa: CASSEAGGVVTQYF

v_gene: TRBV5-3
j_gene: TRBJ1-1
abundance: .
d_gene: TRBD1
CDR3nt: TGTGCCAGAAGCATTTCCCGGACAGGGAGGAACACTGAAGCTTTCTTT
CDR3aa: CARSISRTGRNTEAFF

v_gene: TRBV2
j_gene: TRBJ2-6
abundance: .
d_gene: .
CDR3nt: TGTGCCAGCAGGACAGTTGCGGGGGCCAACGTCCTGACTTTC
CDR3aa: CASRTVAGANVLTF

v_gene: TRBV7-8
j_gene: TRBJ1-1
abundance: once
d_gene: .
CDR3nt: TGTGCCAGCAGCTTGGGGGGCGCGTACACTGAAGCTTTCTTT
CDR3aa: CASSLGGAYTEAFF

v_gene: TRBV12-3/TRBV12-4
j_gene: TRBJ2-2
abundance: .
d_gene: .
CDR3nt: TGTGCCAGCACCCTGAATAAGAACACCGGGGAGCTGTTTTTT
CDR3aa: CASTLNKNTGELFF

v_gene: TRBV11-2
j_gene: TRBJ2-5
abundance: few
d_gene: .
CDR3nt: TGTGCCAGCAGCTTAACCCAAGAGACCCAGTACTTC
CDR3aa: CASSLTQETQYF

v_gene: TRBV6-1
j_gene: TRBJ1-2
abundance: .
d_gene: TRBD1
CDR3nt: TGTGCCAGCAGTGGCAGGGACAGGGTCGGCTACACCTTC
CDR3aa: CASSGRDRVGYTF

v_gene: TRBV6-1
j_gene: TRBJ2-7
abundance: .
d_gene: TRBD2
CDR3nt: TGTGCCAGCAGTGTAAGGACTAGCGCCTACGAGCAGTACTTC
CDR3aa: CASSVRTSAYEQYF

v_gene: TRBV11-3
j_gene: TRBJ2-7
abundance: .
d_gene: .
CDR3nt: TGTGCCAGCAGCTACGACAGTGGCAACGAGCAGTACTTC
CDR3aa: CASSYDSGNEQYF

v_gene: TRBV7-8
j_gene: TRBJ2-1
abundance: few
d_gene: .
CDR3nt: TGTGCCAGCAGCTTAGTAGATGAGCAGTTCTTC
CDR3aa: CASSLVDEQFF

v_gene: TRBV6-1
j_gene: TRBJ2-7
abundance: .
d_gene: .
CDR3nt: TGTGCCAGCAGTGAAGCGCTACAACAGGACGAGCAGTACTTC
CDR3aa: CASSEALQQDEQYF

v_gene: TRBV6-1
j_gene: TRBJ2-5
abundance: medium-sized
d_gene: TRBD2
CDR3nt: TGTGCCAGCAGTGTGACTAGCGGGAGTGCAGCCCAGTACTTC
CDR3aa: CASSVTSGSAAQYF

v_gene: TRBV7-9
j_gene: TRBJ2-5
abundance: .
d_gene: .
CDR3nt: TGTGCCTCCACCCGCGCGGAGACCCAGTACTTC
CDR3aa: CASTRAETQYF

v_gene: TRBV12-3/TRBV12-4
j_gene: TRBJ2-5
abundance: .
d_gene: .
CDR3nt: TGTGCCAGCAGCTTCACACCTGGGAAGCAGTACTTC
CDR3aa: CASSFTPGKQYF

v_gene: TRBV6-1
j_gene: TRBJ2-1
abundance: few
d_gene: TRBD2
CDR3nt: TGTGCCAGCAGCGCATATCACCTTGCGGGAGGGCTTAATGAGCAGTTCTTC
CDR3aa: CASSAYHLAGGLNEQFF

v_gene: TRBV7-7
j_gene: TRBJ2-5
abundance: .
d_gene: TRBD2
CDR3nt: TGTGCTAGCAGCTTAGCACTAGCGGGGCAAGAGACCCAGTACTTC
CDR3aa: CASSLALAGQETQYF

v_gene: TRBV7-2
j_gene: TRBJ1-2
abundance: .
d_gene: .
CDR3nt: TGTGCCAGCAGCTTAGATGCAGGCGCTATAGCTGGCTACACCTTC
CDR3aa: CASSLDAGAIAGYTF

v_gene: TRBV12-3/TRBV12-4
j_gene: TRBJ1-2
abundance: few
d_gene: TRBD1
CDR3nt: TGTGCCAGCAGTTCGGGGACAGGGAATGGCGGCTACACCTTC
CDR3aa: CASSSGTGNGGYTF

v_gene: TRBV7-2
j_gene: TRBJ2-1
abundance: medium-sized
d_gene: TRBD2
CDR3nt: TGTGCCAGCAGCTCTCTGAGGGGTAGCGGGGCCTTCCTTTCCTCCTACAATGAGCAGTTCTTC
CDR3aa: CASSSLRGSGAFLSSYNEQFF

v_gene: TRBV6-5
j_gene: TRBJ2-1
abundance: .
d_gene: .
CDR3nt: TGTGCCAGCACTTCTAGAGGGGAGCAGTTCTTC
CDR3aa: CASTSRGEQFF

v_gene: TRBV7-2
j_gene: TRBJ2-5
abundance: .
d_gene: TRBD2
CDR3nt: TGTGCCAGCAGCTTAGTAGGGACTAGCGGGAGAAGAGAGACCCAGTACTTC
CDR3aa: CASSLVGTSGRRETQYF

v_gene: TRBV6-1
j_gene: TRBJ2-1
abundance: medium-sized
d_gene: TRBD1
CDR3nt: TGTGCCGTAGTAAAAACCGGGACAGGTAGCAATGAGCAGTTCTTC
CDR3aa: CAVVKTGTGSNEQFF

v_gene: TRBV27
j_gene: TRBJ2-1
abundance: .
d_gene: TRBD2
CDR3nt: TGTGCCAGCAGTCCTCAATACAGACTAGCGGGAGCGACCTACAATGAGCAGTTCTTC
CDR3aa: CASSPQYRLAGATYNEQFF

v_gene: TRBV6-1
j_gene: TRBJ1-1
abundance: .
d_gene: .
CDR3nt: TGTGCCAGCAGTAAAGGGGGTCTGAACACTGAAGCTTTCTTT
CDR3aa: CASSKGGLNTEAFF

v_gene: TRBV6-1
j_gene: TRBJ2-1
abundance: few
d_gene: TRBD2
CDR3nt: TGTGCCAGCAGTCCAAGGACTAGCGGGAGGCTGCGCAATGAGCAGTTCTTC
CDR3aa: CASSPRTSGRLRNEQFF

v_gene: TRBV7-3
j_gene: TRBJ2-1
abundance: few
d_gene: TRBD2
CDR3nt: TGTGCCAGCAGCCATATAATAGCGGGAAGGTCGGGTGAGCAGTTCTTC
CDR3aa: CASSHIIAGRSGEQFF